This T cell receptor (beta chain) originates from a study of identical twins. Overall study findings and caveats: Not following the same donors, the study drew its conclusions from cross-sectional statistical analysis. Sequences that were beta out-of-frame showed weaker excess twin sharing.

J gave up 4 bases and V 3 bases, and 2 bases lay outside the gene matches. This CDR3 spans 15 amino acids. TCRdb ran MiXCR on the 5' RACE reads and lists one entry per CDR3 protein. The table shows roughly 250,000 distinct CDR3 sequences, with more than 12% occurring only once. Every one of the donors was a healthy Caucasian. Worth noting for this clonotype: The antigen is undetermined.

The source of this sequence is a young woman in good health. Material: memory (CD45RO+) T cells sorted from blood. The V gene is TRBV12-3 or TRBV12-4, the J gene TRBJ2-6, with 8 bases matching TRBD1. The CDR3 reads CASSFTGGGANVLTF. For the CDR3, the DNA is TGTGCCAGCAGTTTTACAGGGGGGGGGGCCAACGTCCTGACTTTC.